Following are 3 T cell receptor beta chains from one sample sequenced in a study of blood T cell repertoires in COVID-19 (dated by TCRdb to the early 2020s). Preparation of the library involved the immunoSEQ multiplex PCR assay. This immuneACCESS table, as held by TCRdb, lists in-frame sequences with V and J called but not all clones. Of the missing ones, under half trace to an unresolved V gene in checked studies; the others have no known cause. This sample has some 60,000 clones in its table, and about nine tenths of those were observed once. In total, the top ten clones hold 2% to 2.5% of the sample. The source material was peripheral blood. The receptors here all came from a man between 60 and 70 years old with acute or convalescent COVID-19.

The chain joins TRBV9 to TRBJ2-2; 9 nucleotides line up with TRBD1. Germline CDR1 reads SGDLS; CDR2 reads YYNGEE. The junction had 11 bases not matched to a gene; V was cut back by 7 bases and J by 1 base. The CDR3 spans 17 residues. CDR3 DNA: TGTGCCAGCGGGACAGGGAGGTTTACATTGAACACCGGGGAGCTGTTTTTT. It encodes CASGTGRFTLNTGELFF.

This clone came up a few times. The chain combines TRBV19 with TRBJ1-5, with TRBD1 as a possible D gene (5 bases). V gave up 3 bases and J gave up 7 bases, with 10 bases separating them. The CDR3 is 13 residues long. The germline CDR1 and CDR2 sequences are LNHDA and SQIVND (reference sequence). CDR3 protein: CASSIDRIQPQHF. The CDR3 DNA follows: TGTGCCAGTAGTATTGACAGAATACAGCCCCAGCATTTT.

The chain is built from TRBV3-1 (or the pseudogene TRBV3-2) and TRBJ1-5, with TRBD1 matching over 9 bases. Per germline, CDR1 LGHDT and CDR2 YNNKEL (reference sequence). Losses at the gene ends were 4 bases for V and 6 bases for J; bases not matched to a gene: 7. This CDR3 region has 15 residues. The CDR3 here is CASSRAGTGPQPQHF. The CDR3 nucleotides are TGTGCCAGCAGCCGCGCCGGGACAGGGCCTCAGCCCCAGCATTTT.